This is a list of T cell receptor beta chains from one sample in a study of CD8+ T cells in alopecia areata. Assay used: immunoSEQ multiplex PCR; TCRdb lists only in-frame clones, some missing. The table includes hundreds of thousands of clones, roughly two thirds detected once. The sample in question was CD4+ T cells sorted from blood, obtained at week 0. The receptors derive from a human donor with alopecia areata. Each CDR3 is given with its conserved first and last residue. The D gene is left open where the match is weak. Only part of the rows carry a size: once, few, many, or a class if the clone is expanded.

once	TRBJ2-1	TRBV5-1	NA	CASSLEPGTYNEQFF	TGCGCCAGCAGCTTGGAGCCAGGGACTTACAATGAGCAGTTCTTC
NA	TRBJ2-1	TRBV30	TRBD2	CAWSVGLSSGEGEQFF	TGTGCCTGGAGTGTTGGCTTGTCTAGCGGGGAGGGAGAGCAGTTCTTC
NA	TRBJ2-1	TRBV4-1	TRBD1	CASRPGGMDEQFF	TGCGCCAGCAGACCAGGGGGCATGGATGAGCAGTTCTTC
NA	TRBJ2-7	TRBV6-6	NA	CASSPLYEQYF	TGTGCCAGCAGTCCTCTCTACGAGCAGTACTTC
NA	TRBJ2-4	TRBV4-1	NA	CASSQDQSLAKNIQYF	TGCGCCAGCAGCCAAGATCAGAGTCTAGCCAAAAACATTCAGTACTTC
NA	TRBJ1-6	TRBV9	NA	CASSGGSGTQSGLSSPLHF	TGTGCCAGCAGCGGGGGATCCGGGACACAGAGCGGCTTAAGCTCACCCCTCCACTTT
NA	TRBJ2-3	TRBV29-1	NA	CSVRTNTQYF	TGCAGCGTGCGAACAAATACGCAGTATTTT
NA	TRBJ1-1	TRBV30	NA	CAWERVEAFF	TGTGCCTGGGAGCGGGTTGAAGCTTTCTTT
NA	TRBJ1-6	TRBV25-1	TRBD1	CASSRTGGSPLHF	TGTGCCAGCTCACGGACAGGGGGTTCACCCCTCCACTTT
NA	TRBJ2-7	TRBV30	TRBD1	CAWSPRQGHIYEQYF	TGTGCCTGGAGTCCTCGACAGGGGCACATCTACGAGCAGTACTTC
NA	TRBJ2-5	TRBV2	NA	CASSYSGLQETQYF	TGTGCCAGCAGTTACTCGGGGCTCCAAGAGACCCAGTACTTC
NA	TRBJ2-5	TRBV10-3	TRBD1	CAISRDRGSQETQYF	TGTGCCATCAGCCGGGACAGAGGTTCCCAAGAGACCCAGTACTTC
NA	TRBJ1-5	TRBV30	NA	CAWSGPGGRPQHF	TGTGCCTGGAGTGGGCCAGGAGGGCGGCCCCAGCATTTT
once	TRBJ2-5	TRBV7-8	NA	CASSLRLGTQYF	TGTGCCAGCAGCTTAAGGCTAGGGACCCAGTACTTC
NA	TRBJ2-5	TRBV7-2	NA	CASSLPGAETQYF	TGTGCCAGCAGCTTGCCGGGGGCAGAGACCCAGTACTTC
NA	TRBJ2-5	TRBV29-1	NA	CSVGMGDGTQYF	TGCAGCGTAGGGATGGGGGATGGGACCCAGTACTTC
NA	TRBJ2-2	TRBV30	TRBD1	CAWSHEQGVYGGELFF	TGTGCCTGGAGTCACGAACAGGGGGTGTATGGCGGGGAGCTGTTTTTT
NA	TRBJ2-1	TRBV30	NA	CAWSDHEQFF	TGTGCCTGGAGTGACCATGAGCAGTTCTTC
NA	TRBJ1-1	TRBV9	NA	CASSVTVVNTEAFF	TGTGCCAGCAGCGTAACGGTTGTTAACACTGAAGCTTTCTTT
few	TRBJ1-2	TRBV9	NA	CASSVVGYGYTF	TGTGCCAGCAGCGTAGTGGGTTATGGCTACACCTTC
NA	TRBJ2-5	TRBV4-1	NA	CASSQGATRGTQYF	TGCGCCAGCAGCCAAGGGGCCACACGGGGGACCCAGTACTTC
NA	TRBJ1-6	TRBV30	NA	CAWTKGTSSPLHF	TGTGCCTGGACCAAGGGAACGTCCTCACCCCTCCACTTT
NA	TRBJ2-1	TRBV19	TRBD1	CASSIPPGQGDNEQFF	TGTGCCAGTAGTATTCCCCCGGGACAGGGGGACAATGAGCAGTTCTTC
once	TRBJ2-3	TRBV4-3	NA	CASSQDGLITVDTQYF	TGCGCCAGCAGCCAAGATGGACTTATCACTGTAGATACGCAGTATTTT
NA	TRBJ2-3	TRBV6-1	NA	CASSGTSRAQYF	TGTGCCAGCAGCGGGACCTCCAGGGCGCAGTATTTT
few	TRBJ1-2	TRBV11-2	NA	CASSFPRQRGNYGYTF	TGTGCCAGCAGCTTCCCCCGACAGAGGGGGAACTATGGCTACACCTTC
NA	TRBJ2-7	TRBV9	NA	CASSVEPGPYEQYF	TGTGCCAGCAGCGTAGAGCCAGGGCCCTACGAGCAGTACTTC
NA	TRBJ1-5	TRBV2	NA	CASSFGQSNQPQHF	TGTGCCAGCAGTTTCGGACAGAGCAATCAGCCCCAGCATTTT
few	TRBJ1-5	TRBV30	NA	CAWSVGSNQPQHF	TGTGCCTGGAGTGTGGGTAGCAATCAGCCCCAGCATTTT
NA	TRBJ2-5	TRBV2	NA	CASSLQREETQYF	TGTGCCAGCAGTCTCCAGCGAGAAGAGACCCAGTACTTC
NA	TRBJ1-1	TRBV20-1	NA	CSASGPNLF	TGCAGTGCTAGCGGGCCGAACCTTTTT
NA	TRBJ2-2	TRBV5-4	TRBD1	CASSPPGQGTTGELFF	TGTGCCAGCAGCCCCCCGGGACAGGGAACCACCGGGGAGCTGTTTTTT
NA	TRBJ2-5	TRBV5-8	TRBD2	CASRSTSGGMETQYF	TGTGCCAGCAGGTCGACTAGCGGGGGGATGGAGACCCAGTACTTC
NA	TRBJ1-2	TRBV14	TRBD1	CASSQDLLRDRGKEDYGYTF	TGTGCCAGCAGCCAAGATCTTCTCCGGGACAGGGGGAAGGAAGACTATGGCTACACCTTC
few	TRBJ2-1	TRBV4-2	TRBD1	CASSQELGQGNLDEQFF	TGTGCCAGCAGCCAAGAATTGGGACAGGGGAACCTCGATGAGCAGTTCTTC
NA	TRBJ2-7	TRBV11-2	NA	CASSLVRSHEQYF	TGTGCCAGCAGCTTAGTCAGGAGCCACGAGCAGTACTTC
NA	TRBJ1-6	TRBV7-3	NA	CASSLTGGSPLHF	TGTGCCAGCAGCTTAACAGGGGGTTCACCCCTCCACTTT
NA	TRBJ1-5	TRBV7-2	TRBD1	CASSLGDRSDQPQHF	TGTGCCAGCAGCTTAGGGGACAGGTCCGATCAGCCCCAGCATTTT
NA	TRBJ2-7	TRBV6-5	TRBD2	CASSGLAGGEQYF	TGTGCCAGCAGCGGACTAGCGGGGGGCGAGCAGTACTTC
many	TRBJ2-3	TRBV7-2	NA	CASSLRVGGDTQYF	TGTGCCAGCAGCTTAAGGGTAGGGGGAGATACGCAGTATTTT
few	TRBJ1-6	TRBV2	NA	CASTGYGQSPLHF	TGTGCCAGCACCGGCTACGGGCAATCACCCCTCCACTTT
NA	TRBJ1-2	TRBV30	TRBD1	CAWSLGQGQYGYTF	TGTGCCTGGAGTCTCGGACAGGGGCAGTATGGCTACACCTTC